There are a few counts of the clone carrying this TCR beta chain. Its cognate antigen is unknown. The CDR3 runs to 15 residues. Germline lookup yields CDR1 MDHEN and CDR2 SYDVKM. The germline V and J ends were trimmed by 5 bases and 2 bases, with 15 bases remaining between them. One entry per CDR3 protein, called by TCRdb with MiXCR from the 5' RACE reads. The table includes fewer than 450,000 distinct CDR3 sequences, 20% to 25% detected once. The sample comes from a study of T-cell memory formation after mild COVID-19. Findings and caveats of the study: CD4+ contracting clones lay mainly in CM and EM, CD8+ ones in EMRA. Clones contracting across day 15 to 85 had a balanced CD4/CD8 profile; later expanding clones leaned CD4+.

Sequencing was performed on PBMCs or a T cell subset sorted from them (not recorded which). The gene calls are TRBV28 and TRBJ2-5; D is undetermined. This receptor was obtained from an adult woman who had mild COVID-19 (a few samples of this study predate the infection). Cell type and time point are not known. The CDR3 sequence: CASSLEWVRQETQYF. CDR3 sequence (DNA): TGTGCCAGCAGTCTGGAGTGGGTGCGGCAAGAGACCCAGTACTTC. Supplemented by reference TRBV28 and TRBJ2-5, the full variable domain reads DVKVTQSSRYLVKRTGEKVFLECVQDMDHENMFWYRQDPGLGLRLIYFSYDVKMKEKGDIPEGYSVSREKKERFSLILESASTNQTSMYLCASSLEWVRQETQYFGPGTRLLVL.